The 2 T cell receptor beta chains reported below all come from one sample, sequenced in a study of T cell repertoires in cytomegalovirus infection (dated by TCRdb to between 2018 and 2021). The listed sequencing device is Illumina HiSeq 1500. TCRdb reanalyzed the raw reads on its own, using fastp at Q25 for trimming and MiXCR for clone calling, and kept in-frame beta chains. Identical CDR3 protein sequences are pooled into one entry, listed with their most common genes and DNA. This sample is represented by around 530,000 distinct CDR3 sequences; about a quarter of them were singletons. The ten largest clones add up to under 15% of the sample. The sample comprised PBMCs. These receptors all stem from a human donor in good health (CMV status not recorded). Some clones in this sample may be carry-over from other donors' samples.

This clonotype was picked up a small number of times. The chain employs TRBV7-2 and TRBJ2-5, with a possible D match to TRBD1 (8 bases). V dropped 3 bases and J dropped 5 bases, with 13 bases sitting between them. From germline, CDR1 is SGHTA and CDR2 FQGNSA. This CDR3 is built from 14 residues. CDR3 DNA sequence: TGTGCCAGCAGCTTTTACAGGGGGGGCGAGACCCAGTACTTC. Amino acids: CASSFYRGGETQYF.

The chain uses TRBV5-4 and TRBJ1-2; D gene ambiguous. The CDR3 spans 13 residues. In germline, CDR1 is SGHNT, CDR2 YYREEE (reference sequence). Trimming stripped 5 bases from V and 0 bases from J, with 8 bases between. In DNA form, the CDR3 reads TGTGCCAGCAGGAGTGAGGCTAACTATGGCTACACCTTC. This encodes CASRSEANYGYTF.